One sample yielded the 25 T cell receptor beta chains listed below, sequenced in a study of T cells in Graves' hyperthyroidism and ophthalmopathy. The investigators amplified TCR beta CDR3 regions from RNA transcripts. The primer set for the first-round RT-PCR of the TCR CDR3 was HTBI. TCRdb reprocessed the multiplex PCR reads via MiXCR and lists one record per CDR3 protein. The profile shows about 360,000 distinct CDR3 sequences, less than 15% of them singletons. Source material: blood. These receptors came from a man in his thirties or forties with Graves' hyperthyroidism that later progressed to Graves' ophthalmopathy.

The chain uses TRBV19 and TRBJ1-6; a possible D gene is TRBD1 (6 bases). CDR3 length: 15 amino acids. In germline, CDR1 is LNHDA, CDR2 SQIVND (reference sequence). V shed 0 bases and J shed 9 bases, with 12 bases lying between them. CDR3 in amino acids: CASSIDRGRGSPLHF. The DNA for the CDR3 is TGTGCCAGTAGTATAGATCGGGGGCGCGGTTCACCCCTCCACTTT. The entire variable domain, with the rest obtained from reference TRBV19 and TRBJ1-6, is as follows: DGGITQSPKYLFRKEGQNVTLSCEQNLNHDAMYWYRQDPGQGLRLIYYSQIVNDFQKGDIAEGYSVSREKKESFPLTVTSAQKNPTAFYLCASSIDRGRGSPLHFGNGTRLTVT.

This clonotype was counted ten times or more. J is TRBJ1-2 and V is TRBV6-1; the match to TRBD1 covers 10 bases. Germline CDR1 is MNHNS and CDR2 is SASEGT. After removal of 5 bases from V and 1 base from J, the junction contained 13 bases not matched to a gene. CDR3 size: 18 residues. Written as DNA, the CDR3 is TGTGCCAGCAGTACGCCGGGACAGGGGAACCGCCTTAACTATGGCTACACCTTC. Its protein is CASSTPGQGNRLNYGYTF.

This chain joins TRBV15 and TRBJ2-3, with D possibly TRBD1 on 5 matching bases. V was shortened by 0 bases and J by 1 base, with 8 bases between the two germline ends. The CDR3 runs 15 residues. Germline CDR1 reads LNHNV; CDR2 reads YYDKDF (reference sequence). CDR3 loop: CATSRDGARTDTQYF. CDR3 nucleotide sequence: TGTGCCACCAGCAGAGATGGGGCCCGCACAGATACGCAGTATTTT.

This clonotype occurred many times. CDR3 nucleotide sequence: TGTGCCAGCAGTTTAGAGCCAGGGGGATCCTACGAGCAGTACTTC. This encodes CASSLEPGGSYEQYF. The chain combines TRBV28 with TRBJ2-7; 7 positions match TRBD1. The ends lost 2 bases at V and 1 base at J; junction bases unmatched: 5. Germline V gene sequence: CDR1 MDHEN, CDR2 SYDVKM. CDR3 length: 15 amino acids.

This clonotype has at least ten counts. The chain has TRBV20-1 and TRBJ1-5; 11 bases fit TRBD1. This CDR3 is built from 15 residues. Germline assignment: CDR1 DFQATT and CDR2 SNEGSKA (reference sequence). The junction had 4 bases not matched to a gene; V was cut back by 1 base and J by 5 bases. CDR3 region: CSARVGQGAYQPQHF. CDR3 sequence (DNA): TGCAGTGCTAGAGTCGGACAGGGGGCCTATCAGCCCCAGCATTTT.

This clonotype was observed a few times. This chain links TRBV11-2 with TRBJ2-3; the D gene could be TRBD1 or TRBD2 (5 bases each). V was trimmed by 6 bases and J by 6 bases, leaving 13 bases between them. The CDR3 has 13 residues. The germline V gene encodes CDR1 SGHAT and CDR2 FQNNGV. This CDR3 reads CASSEIGADTQYF. In nucleotides, the CDR3 is TGTGCCAGCAGTGAAATCGGGGCCGATACGCAGTATTTT. The whole variable domain, filled in from reference TRBV11-2 and TRBJ2-3, reads EAGVAQSPRYKIIEKRQSVAFWCNPISGHATLYWYQQILGQGPKLLIQFQNNGVVDDSQLPKDRFSAERLKGVDSTLKIQPAKLEDSAVYLCASSEIGADTQYFGPGTRLTVL.

V and J are TRBV29-1 and TRBJ2-7; D might be TRBD1 (6 bases). CDR3 length: 13 residues. Germline CDR1 and CDR2: SQVTM and ANQGSEA. With 4 bases removed from V and 5 bases from J, the gap between germline ends came to 15 bases. CDR3 protein: CSVGGGHGNEQYF. CDR3 bases: TGCAGCGTTGGTGGGGGCCACGGGAACGAGCAGTACTTC.

This clonotype was counted many times. This chain uses TRBV24-1 with TRBJ1-2; possible D gene TRBD1, 5 bases. Germline-derived CDR1 and CDR2 are KGHDR and SFDVKD. V gave up 5 bases and J gave up 4 bases, with 16 bases separating them. The CDR3 has 15 amino acids. The chain's CDR3 is CATSGETDGGYGYTF. CDR3 nucleotide sequence: TGTGCCACCAGTGGGGAAACGGATGGGGGCTATGGCTACACCTTC.

This clonotype was recorded at least ten times. This chain joins TRBV29-1 and TRBJ1-3, with TRBD1 matching over 8 bases. The length of the CDR3 is 15 residues. Germline V lookup: CDR1 SQVTM, CDR2 ANQGSEA. With 2 bases clipped from V and 7 bases from J, the junction kept 10 bases outside the gene matches. The CDR3 reads CSVEQTGERFNTIYF. The CDR3 nucleotides are TGCAGCGTTGAACAGACAGGGGAGAGGTTCAACACCATATATTTT.

This clonotype was seen many times. The chain uses TRBV28 and TRBJ1-1, with a possible D match to TRBD1 (6 bases). CDR1 is MDHEN, CDR2 SYDVKM, per germline. This CDR3 is built from 15 residues. Trimming removed 6 bases at V and 3 bases at J, with 17 bases between. For the CDR3, the DNA is TGTGCCAGCAGGGAAAACAGGGTCAGGGACACTGAAGCTTTCTTT. Its translation: CASRENRVRDTEAFF.

This clonotype was detected ten times or more. This chain joins TRBV28 and TRBJ1-2; 7 bases fit TRBD1. CDR3 length equals 15 residues. Germline-derived CDR1 and CDR2 are MDHEN and SYDVKM. V lost 4 bases and J lost 2; bases outside the gene matches: 7. The CDR3 DNA reads as TGTGCCAGCAGTTCCGACAGGGAATTGAACTATGGCTACACCTTC. This translates into CASSSDRELNYGYTF.

This clonotype was detected many times. CDR3 sequence: CASSPSGRGVYEQYF. The CDR3, as DNA: TGTGCCAGCAGTCCGTCGGGACGGGGAGTCTACGAGCAGTACTTC. This chain uses TRBV6-1 with TRBJ2-7; D is possibly TRBD1 or TRBD2 (5 bases each). Trimming pared 5 bases from V and 3 bases from J, leaving 17 bases between. Germline V gene sequence: CDR1 MNHNS, CDR2 SASEGT. This CDR3 has 15 residues.

This clonotype was seen only a few times. The chain carries TRBV6-4 and TRBJ1-1; 7 nucleotides align to TRBD1. Germline V gene data show CDR1 as MRHNA and CDR2 as SNTAGT. With V trimmed by 3 bases and J by 3 bases, 4 bases remained unmatched. CDR3 length: 14 amino acids. Written as DNA, the CDR3 is TGTGCCAGCAGTGAAGGGGGCGGTCACACTGAAGCTTTCTTT. It is translated as CASSEGGGHTEAFF.

The table lists this clonotype with many counts. This rearrangement joins TRBV7-9 to TRBJ2-7; the D gene is possibly TRBD2 (5 bases). Germline V gene lookup returns CDR1 SEHNR and CDR2 FQNEAQ (reference sequence). This CDR3 is built from 13 residues. V lost 4 bases to trimming and J lost 5 bases, with 12 bases between them. For the CDR3, the DNA is TGTGCCAGCAGCTCGCGAGACTATCACGAGCAGTACTTC. This translates into CASSSRDYHEQYF.

Only a few counts were recorded for this clonotype. The CDR3 DNA reads as TGTGCCAGCAGTTTGGCAGACGGGCCCTACGAGCAGTACTTC. Residues: CASSLADGPYEQYF. The V and J genes are TRBV12-3 or TRBV12-4 and TRBJ2-7; D gene unclear. The CDR3 is made up of 14 amino acids. Trimming removed 3 bases at V and 2 bases at J, with 11 bases between.

This clonotype was picked up many times. The rearrangement joins TRBV12-3 or TRBV12-4 to TRBJ2-3; TRBD2 matches at 14 bases. This CDR3 region has 20 residues. J was trimmed by 2 bases and V by 3 bases; bases with no gene match: 13. In DNA, the CDR3 is TGTGCCAGCAGTTTTCGCCTAATCGGACTAGCGGGGGGAACCACAGATACGCAGTATTTT. As protein: CASSFRLIGLAGGTTDTQYF.

This clonotype has a count of ten or more. The V and J genes are TRBV7-9 and TRBJ1-1, with D hard to call. Germline V CDR1 and CDR2: SEHNR, FQNEAQ (reference sequence). V shed 5 bases and J shed 1 base, with 14 bases lying between them. This CDR3 contains 15 residues. The CDR3 DNA reads as TGTGCCAGCAGCCCGGGTGGCTCCGAGAACACTGAAGCTTTCTTT. Its translation: CASSPGGSENTEAFF. Complete variable domain (other parts from reference TRBV7-9 and TRBJ1-1): DTGVSQNPRHKITKRGQNVTFRCDPISEHNRLYWYRQTLGQGPEFLTYFQNEAQLEKSRLLSDRFSAERPKGSFSTLEIQRTEQGDSAMYLCASSPGGSENTEAFFGQGTRLTVV.

In its sample, this clonotype was seen many times. V gene TRBV7-9 combines with J gene TRBJ2-7; D is tentatively TRBD1 or TRBD2 (7 bases each). Per the germline V gene, CDR1 is SEHNR and CDR2 is FQNEAQ (reference sequence). This CDR3 contains 15 residues. Deletions cut 1 base from V and 5 bases from J, with 15 bases between. The CDR3 protein is CASSLVGRGRDEQYF. CDR3 DNA: TGTGCCAGCAGCTTAGTAGGCAGGGGGAGGGACGAGCAGTACTTC.

The CDR3 loop reads CASSTLDRPTYEQYF. Written as DNA, the CDR3 is TGTGCCAGTAGTACCCTCGACAGGCCAACCTACGAGCAGTACTTC. The V and J genes are TRBV19 and TRBJ2-7; a possible D gene is TRBD1 (6 bases). CDR1 LNHDA and CDR2 SQIVND come from the germline V gene (reference sequence). The CDR3 consists of 15 residues. Trimming pared 4 bases from V and 2 bases from J, leaving 15 bases between.

Only one count was recorded for this clonotype. This chain links TRBV18 with TRBJ2-7; D may be TRBD1 (6 bases). Trimming took 1 base from V and 5 from J, leaving 12 bases between them. The CDR3 sequence is 14 residues long. CDR1 KGHSH and CDR2 LQKENI come from the germline V gene. The CDR3 DNA follows: TGTGCCAGCTCACCACAAACACAGGGCGACGAGCAGTACTTC. Protein product: CASSPQTQGDEQYF.

This clonotype has only a few counts. The DNA for the CDR3 is TGTGCCAGCAGTTTAGGGCAGGAACTCTATGGCTACACCTTC. Its protein is CASSLGQELYGYTF. The genes are TRBV28 and TRBJ1-2; D is uncertain. Trimming cost V 2 bases and J 4 bases, with 11 bases left between them. Germline values: CDR1 MDHEN, CDR2 SYDVKM. The CDR3 has 14 residues.

This clonotype was seen ten or more times. CDR3 protein: CAISHRVLEKLFF. In DNA, the CDR3 is TGTGCCATCAGCCACAGGGTTTTGGAAAAACTGTTTTTT. This sequence joins TRBV10-3 and TRBJ1-4; possible D gene TRBD1, 6 bases. This CDR3 is 13 amino acids long. Germline V gene lookup returns CDR1 ENHRY and CDR2 SYGVKD. Deletions cut 6 bases from V and 8 bases from J, with 13 bases between.

The sample holds a few counts of this clonotype. The CDR3 nucleotides are TGTGCCAGCGGGGGGGGCTCTGCTGGAAACACCATATATTTT. This codes for CASGGGSAGNTIYF. The V gene is TRBV5-4, the J gene TRBJ1-3; D may be TRBD1 (6 bases). CDR1 is SGHNT, CDR2 YYREEE, per germline (reference sequence). Trimming left V 7 bases short and J 2 bases short, with 13 bases between. The CDR3 length is 14 residues.

A remark on this clonotype: Likely a read error: the CDR3 ends without its conserved phenylalanine or tryptophan. No DNA is shown, since the ends of the CDR3 on it are uncertain; the CDR3 is the one TCRdb lists. The chain joins TRBV4-1 to TRBJ2-4; the D call in the table, TRBD2, was not verified against the DNA. The CDR3 spans 15 amino acids, including both terminal residues. The germline CDR1 and CDR2 sequences are MGHRA and YSYEKL. CDR3: CASSPEEDYGNIQYV.

This clonotype was found a few times. The V gene is TRBV16, the J gene TRBJ1-2; perhaps TRBD1 as D (6 bases). V was shortened by 3 bases and J by 0 bases, with 11 bases between the two germline ends. CDR1 is KGHSY and CDR2 is FQNENV in the germline V gene. The CDR3 loop spans 15 amino acids. The CDR3 region has the DNA TGTGCCAGCAGCCAGCTTGGACAGTCTAACTATGGCTACACCTTC. Translating gives CASSQLGQSNYGYTF.